These 16 T cell receptor beta chains came from one sample sequenced in a study of blood T cell repertoires in COVID-19. Sequenced by immunoSEQ multiplex PCR; TCRdb stores in-frame clones only, minus some. The table records roughly 300,000 clones, roughly 87% of them present only once. Sequencing input: PBMCs or T cells enriched from blood (not recorded which). Receptor source: a woman aged 30 to 39 who had recovered from COVID-19.

The sample holds one count of this clone. The chain links TRBV21-1 to TRBJ2-7; the D call TRBD1 from the table was never checked on the DNA. TRBV21-1 is tagged as a pseudogene. The CDR3 sequence is 15 residues long. CDR3 bases: TGTGCCAGCAGCAACGGGACACAATACACCTACGAGCAGTACTTC. It translates to CASSNGTQYTYEQYF.

J is TRBJ1-6 and V is TRBV27; TRBD1 aligns across 8 bases. V shed 2 bases, J shed 9 bases, and the junction held 6 bases outside the gene matches. From germline, CDR1 is MNHEY and CDR2 SMNVEV (reference sequence). This CDR3 region has 15 residues. This CDR3 reads CASSLKDRGGSPLHF. As DNA, the CDR3 is TGTGCCAGCAGTTTAAAAGACAGGGGTGGTTCACCCCTCCACTTT.

The J gene is TRBJ1-4, the V gene TRBV5-1; no definite D call. With 1 base removed from V and 0 bases from J, the gap between germline ends came to 13 bases. The germline CDR1 and CDR2 sequences are SGHRS and YFSETQ. The length of the CDR3 is 17 residues. The CDR3 protein is CASSLRGGSATNEKLFF. CDR3 coding DNA: TGCGCCAGCAGCTTGAGAGGCGGCAGTGCAACTAATGAAAAACTGTTTTTT. Based on the CDR3 plus reference TRBV5-1 and TRBJ1-4, the full variable domain is KAGVTQTPRYLIKTRGQQVTLSCSPISGHRSVSWYQQTPGQGLQFLFEYFSETQRNKGNFPGRFSGRQFSNSRSEMNVSTLELGDSALYLCASSLRGGSATNEKLFFGSGTQLSVL.

V gene TRBV7-9 combines with J gene TRBJ2-3; TRBD1 might be the D (6 bases). Trimming left V 5 bases short and J 2 bases short, with 11 bases between. This CDR3 is built from 14 residues. CDR1 and CDR2 (germline): SEHNR, FQNEAQ (reference sequence). The CDR3 nucleotides are TGTGCCAGCAGCGTCGGGACATACACAGATACGCAGTATTTT. Its translation: CASSVGTYTDTQYF.

The rearrangement links TRBV3-1 (or the pseudogene TRBV3-2) to TRBJ1-1; D perhaps matches TRBD1 (5 bases). The V gene's germline CDR1 is LGHDT and CDR2 YNNKEL (reference sequence). The V gene lost 1 base and the J gene lost 4 bases, with 13 bases spanning the gap. This CDR3 has 15 residues. The CDR3 here is CASSQVVGGGTEAFF. DNA for the CDR3: TGTGCCAGCAGCCAAGTTGTTGGGGGGGGCACTGAAGCTTTCTTT.

This clone was seen a few times. The CDR3 region is CAITGGSDSPLHF. The CDR3 DNA follows: TGTGCCATCACGGGGGGGAGTGATTCACCCCTCCACTTT. The V gene is TRBV10-3, the J gene TRBJ1-6; possible D gene TRBD1, 5 bases. Germline CDR1 is ENHRY and CDR2 is SYGVKD. Trimming left V 7 bases short and J 8 bases short, with 12 bases between. CDR3 length: 13 amino acids.

The gene calls are TRBV6-2 or TRBV6-3 and TRBJ1-2; D is unclear. Per germline, CDR1 MNHEY and CDR2 SVGEGT. This CDR3 is 14 amino acids long. Trimming took 5 bases from V and 2 from J, leaving 12 bases between them. The CDR3 coding sequence is TGTGCCAGCAGTATCGGGGTTCCCAACTATGGCTACACCTTC. Translation gives CASSIGVPNYGYTF.

The V call is TRBV28, the J call TRBJ2-7; maybe TRBD2 (5 bases). The germline CDR1 and CDR2 sequences are MDHEN and SYDVKM. V was shortened by 8 bases and J by 2 bases, with 16 bases between the two germline ends. The CDR3 is made up of 14 amino acids. CDR3 loop: CASFPAGSPYEQYF. The CDR3 DNA sequence: TGTGCCAGCTTCCCCGCGGGCTCTCCCTACGAGCAGTACTTC.

This clone has a single count. Other DNA variants within this sample encode the same CDR3. The chain combines TRBV5-1 with TRBJ2-3; TRBD1 aligns across 7 bases. The germline V gene has CDR1 SGHRS and CDR2 YFSETQ. This CDR3 comprises 14 residues. J lost 1 base, V lost 4 bases, and 3 bases had no gene match. The CDR3 DNA reads TGCGCCAGCAGCCCCGGACAGGGCACAGATACGCAGTATTTT. It is translated as CASSPGQGTDTQYF.

The chain uses TRBV18 and TRBJ1-4, with 7 bases identical to TRBD1. Germline V gene lookup returns CDR1 KGHSH and CDR2 LQKENI. The V segment lost 3 bases and the J segment 0 bases; nucleotides outside the gene matches: 1. This CDR3 has 15 residues. CDR3 coding DNA: TGTGCCAGCTCACCTGACAGGGCAACTAATGAAAAACTGTTTTTT. It translates to CASSPDRATNEKLFF.

The rearrangement uses TRBV21-1 and TRBJ2-1; the DNA was not compared with TRBD2, the D call given in the table. TRBV21-1 is termed a pseudogene. The CDR3 extends over 15 amino acids. CDR3 loop: CASSPRGCPAGEQFF. Written as DNA, the CDR3 is TGTGCCAGCAGCCCCCGAGGGTGCCCCGCTGGTGAGCAGTTCTTC.

This clone has just one count. The chain carries TRBV10-3 and TRBJ1-2; 10 bases are a match to TRBD1. V lost 3 bases, J lost 2 bases, and 3 bases stayed unmatched. The CDR3 extends over 15 amino acids. Germline CDR1 reads ENHRY; CDR2 reads SYGVKD. Here the CDR3 reads CAISDPTGGNYGYTF. The CDR3 DNA sequence: TGTGCCATCAGTGACCCGACAGGGGGCAACTATGGCTACACCTTC.

The rearrangement uses TRBV18 and TRBJ1-1, with a weak D call TRBD1 (6 bases). V lost 2 bases to trimming and J lost 1 base, with 14 bases between them. Germline CDR1 is KGHSH and CDR2 is LQKENI. The CDR3 has 16 residues. The CDR3 DNA sequence: TGTGCCAGCTCACCAAGATTTTCACAGGGGAACACTGAAGCTTTCTTT. This gives the protein CASSPRFSQGNTEAFF. Full variable domain (remainder filled in from reference TRBV18 and TRBJ1-1): NAGVMQNPRHLVRRRGQEARLRCSPMKGHSHVYWYRQLPEEGLKFMVYLQKENIIDESGMPKERFSAEFPKEGPSILRIQQVVRGDSAAYFCASSPRFSQGNTEAFFGQGTRLTVV.

The chain joins TRBV29-1 to TRBJ2-7; 7 bases map to TRBD1. The V segment lost 0 bases and the J segment 0 bases; nucleotides outside the gene matches: 5. Germline assignment: CDR1 SQVTM and CDR2 ANQGSEA. The CDR3 runs 15 residues. The CDR3, as DNA: TGCAGCGTTGAAGATTGGGGGACAGCCTCCTACGAGCAGTACTTC. Translation gives CSVEDWGTASYEQYF.

This chain joins TRBV5-1 and TRBJ1-4, with TRBD1 matching 9 bases. Per germline, CDR1 SGHRS and CDR2 YFSETQ. With 2 bases clipped from V and 6 bases from J, the junction kept 5 bases outside the gene matches. This CDR3 has 15 amino acids. The CDR3 spells CASSFTGGGHEKLFF. CDR3 bases: TGCGCCAGCAGCTTCACAGGGGGCGGGCATGAAAAACTGTTTTTT.

The DNA of the CDR3 is TGTGCCTGGAGTGGCGGCGGGGTCCAAGAGACCCAGTACTTC. Protein product: CAWSGGGVQETQYF. The gene calls are TRBV30 and TRBJ2-5; perhaps TRBD2 as D (6 bases). The CDR3 loop spans 14 amino acids. Germline V gives CDR1 GTSNPN, CDR2 SVGIG (reference sequence). V was clipped by 1 base and J by 1 base, with 10 bases between them.